The clone carrying this T cell receptor beta chain was found a few times. The antigen is undetermined. Germline CDR1 and CDR2: MNHNS and SASEGT. Trimming took off 7 bases at V and 3 bases at J, with 11 bases between the two ends. This CDR3 has 13 amino acids. This sample was taken from a study of blood T cells in healthy people across ages. Study conclusions and caveats: Significant beta diversity loss was already apparent by age approximately 40, declining roughly linearly. Researchers deemed the diversity estimates from one million T cells underestimates.

Through a sample-barcoded 5' primer and a J-beta primer mix, a second PCR was run for roughly 6 to 12 cycles. TCRdb reprocessed the 5' RACE reads with MiXCR, giving one entry per CDR3 protein. The sample shows 1.5 million to 2 million distinct CDR3 sequences, under 30% of them seen only once. The TCR was taken from a woman aged 25 to 39 in good health. This chain connects TRBV6-1 to TRBJ2-3, with D possibly matching TRBD2 (6 bases). The sequencing input was blood. CDR3 region: CASIDSGTDTQYF. The DNA of the CDR3 is TGTGCCAGCATCGATAGCGGAACAGATACGCAGTATTTT.